This entry describes one TCR beta chain. Its antigen is currently unknown. Clones were sequenced by immunoSEQ multiplex PCR, and TCRdb holds only the in-frame ones, with some missing. The data hold around 100,000 clones, with about 90% observed a single time. These data come from a study of graft-versus-host responses after intestinal transplantation. V shed 7 bases, J shed 5 bases, and the junction held 12 bases outside the gene matches. Germline lookup yields CDR1 SQVTM and CDR2 ANQGSEA. The length of the CDR3 is 15 residues. Source: unstimulated CD4+ T cells sorted from spleen or lymph node cells, taken before transplant. The clonotype comes from a human donor who was the organ donor for an intestinal transplant. The rearrangement links TRBV29-1 to TRBJ1-1, with 11 bases matching TRBD1. CDR3 sequence (DNA): TGCAGCGGCCGGACAGGGGGCGCGGGAGGGACTGAAGCTTTCTTT. It specifies CSGRTGGAGGTEAFF. Drawing the rest from reference TRBV29-1 and TRBJ1-1, the complete variable domain is SAVISQKPSRDICQRGTSLTIQCQVDSQVTMMFWYRQQPGQSLTLIATANQGSEATYESGFVIDKFPISRPNLTFSTLTVSNMSPEDSSIYLCSGRTGGAGGTEAFFGQGTRLTVV.